The 3 T cell receptor beta chains presented below share a single source sample, sequenced in a study of CD8 T cells in Susac syndrome. RNA, at about 0.45 to 1 ug, was reverse transcribed with random hexamers. A single record per CDR3 protein comes from TCRdb applying MiXCR to the immunoSEQ multiplex PCR reads. The table shows around 150,000 distinct CDR3 sequences, with around 93% occurring only once. Source material: CD8+ T cells from PBMCs. These receptors all stem from a human donor with Susac syndrome.

The J gene is TRBJ2-3, the V gene TRBV7-9; TRBD1 is a possible D gene (7 bases). CDR1 and CDR2 from the germline V gene are SEHNR and FQNEAQ (reference sequence). Trimming cost V 5 bases and J 4 bases, with 13 bases left between them. The CDR3 runs 14 residues. The DNA for the CDR3 is TGTGCCAGCAGCGCAGGGGGGTTGGCAGATACGCAGTATTTT. Translation: CASSAGGLADTQYF.

The CDR3 loop reads CASTLGRSRGYTF. The CDR3 DNA is TGTGCCAGCACCCTGGGCAGGTCTCGTGGCTACACCTTC. V usage is TRBV13 and J usage is TRBJ1-2; D gene unclear. Germline-derived CDR1 and CDR2 are PRHDT and FYEKMQ (reference sequence). The CDR3 length is 13 residues. The V and J ends lost 7 bases and 7 bases respectively, with 16 bases between them.

This rearrangement joins TRBV7-3 to TRBJ2-7; either TRBD1 or TRBD2 may fit D (5 bases each). CDR1 SGHTA and CDR2 FQGTGA come from the germline V gene. The CDR3 totals 14 residues. The V end lost 2 bases, the J end lost 7 bases, and 15 bases lay between the germline ends. CDR3 residues: CASSLEGFSGEQYF. The CDR3 nucleotides read TGTGCCAGCAGCTTAGAGGGGTTCTCTGGGGAGCAGTACTTC. Drawing the rest from reference TRBV7-3 and TRBJ2-7, the complete variable domain is GAGVSQTPSNKVTEKGKYVELRCDPISGHTALYWYRQSLGQGPEFLIYFQGTGAADDSGLPNDRFFAVRPEGSVSTLKIQRTERGDSAVYLCASSLEGFSGEQYFGPGTRLTVT.